The 27 T cell receptor beta chains given below trace back to one sample, sequenced in a study of shared clonotypes between healthy human individuals. The table came from immunoSEQ multiplex PCR; TCRdb's copy has only in-frame clones and leaves some out. The sample records millions of clones, over 85% being singletons. What was sequenced was naive CD4+ T cells sorted from blood. The subset was: CD45RA+ positively selected. These receptor sequences come from a young man in good health.

This clone showed up just once. The identical CDR3 is also encoded by other nucleotide sequences in the sample. The chain is built from TRBV19 and TRBJ2-5, with TRBD2 as a possible D gene (5 bases). CDR3 size: 13 residues. Germline values: CDR1 LNHDA, CDR2 SQIVND (reference sequence). Trimming removed 2 bases at V and 1 base at J, with 5 bases between. In DNA, the CDR3 is TGTGCCAGTAGTATACGGGGCCAAGAGACCCAGTACTTC. Translated, it gives CASSIRGQETQYF.

Turning to this clone: Within the sample, other DNA sequences also encode this same CDR3. The V and J genes are TRBV28 and TRBJ1-5; D perhaps matches TRBD1 (5 bases). Trimming stripped 8 bases from V and 0 bases from J, with 8 bases between. This CDR3 is 13 amino acids long. Per germline, CDR1 MDHEN and CDR2 SYDVKM. DNA of the CDR3: TGTGCCAGCGGGGGGGGTAGCAATCAGCCCCAGCATTTT. It codes for CASGGGSNQPQHF.

This rearrangement joins TRBV5-1 to TRBJ2-7, with 7 bases matching TRBD2. The CDR3 is 13 amino acids. The V gene end was trimmed by 5 bases and the J gene end by 5 bases; junction bases not matched to a gene: 7. Germline CDR1 and CDR2: SGHRS and YFSETQ. The CDR3 nucleotides read TGCGCCAGCAGAATAGCGGGTGGTAACGAGCAGTACTTC. It is translated as CASRIAGGNEQYF.

The rearrangement joins TRBV5-8 to TRBJ2-7; D is undetermined. Trimming took 0 bases from V and 6 from J, leaving 10 bases between them. Germline V lookup: CDR1 SGHTS, CDR2 YDEGEE. The CDR3 spans 13 residues. The DNA of the CDR3 is TGTGCCAGCAGCTTGGGACCTCGCGGCGAGCAGTACTTC. It encodes CASSLGPRGEQYF.

The V gene is TRBV4-3, the J gene TRBJ2-7; D not certain. This CDR3 is built from 14 residues. Germline assignment: CDR1 LGHNA and CDR2 YSLEER. The V end was cut by 0 bases, the J end by 3 bases, with 9 bases between. CDR3 DNA sequence: TGCGCCAGCAGCCAAGATATTTCCCGCTACGAGCAGTACTTC. Its protein is CASSQDISRYEQYF.

A note on this clone: In the same sample, other DNA sequences code for this CDR3. The CDR3 is CASSAGSNQPQHF. The CDR3 DNA follows: TGTGCCAGCAGCGCAGGAAGCAATCAGCCCCAGCATTTT. V usage is TRBV2 and J usage is TRBJ1-5; D gene ambiguous. Germline V lookup: CDR1 SNHLY, CDR2 FYNNEI. The CDR3 totals 13 residues. V shed 6 bases and J shed 1 base, with 7 bases lying between them.

V gene TRBV6-5 combines with J gene TRBJ2-5; 8 nucleotides align to TRBD1. J gave up 1 base and V 6 bases, and 4 bases lay outside the gene matches. CDR1 MNHEY and CDR2 SVGAGI come from the germline V gene. This CDR3 has 14 residues. CDR3 region: CASRRGQVQETQYF. CDR3 in DNA: TGTGCCAGCAGGAGGGGACAGGTCCAAGAGACCCAGTACTTC.

The chain uses TRBV7-9 and TRBJ1-2; 7 bases are a match to TRBD1. From germline, CDR1 is SEHNR and CDR2 FQNEAQ (reference sequence). After removal of 5 bases from V and 4 bases from J, the junction contained 7 bases not matched to a gene. This CDR3 comprises 14 residues. CDR3 in amino acids: CASSPGGTGYGYTF. CDR3 sequence (DNA): TGTGCCAGCAGCCCAGGGGGAACGGGCTATGGCTACACCTTC.

The chain joins TRBV5-1 to TRBJ1-2; D is uncertain. V dropped 0 bases and J dropped 6 bases, with 6 bases sitting between them. This CDR3 has 12 amino acids. Germline CDR1 and CDR2: SGHRS and YFSETQ. This chain's CDR3 is CASSLAENGYTF. The CDR3 DNA reads TGCGCCAGCAGCTTGGCCGAGAATGGCTACACCTTC.

The chain is built from TRBV5-1 and TRBJ2-1, with D maybe TRBD2 (6 bases). From germline, CDR1 is SGHRS and CDR2 YFSETQ. CDR3 length: 15 amino acids. With 2 bases removed from V and 3 bases from J, the gap between germline ends came to 12 bases. CDR3 sequence (DNA): TGCGCCAGCAGCTTAGACTCGGGGGACTACAATGAGCAGTTCTTC. Translated: CASSLDSGDYNEQFF.

The rearrangement links TRBV5-4 to TRBJ2-1; tentatively, D is TRBD1 or TRBD2 (5 bases each). Per the germline V gene, CDR1 is SGHNT and CDR2 is YYREEE (reference sequence). The CDR3 is 16 amino acids. V dropped 4 bases and J dropped 3 bases, with 17 bases sitting between them. DNA of the CDR3: TGTGCCAGCAGCGAGGGCCTTCAGGGTTTCTACAATGAGCAGTTCTTC. Translated, it gives CASSEGLQGFYNEQFF.

This chain joins TRBV5-1 and TRBJ1-2; TRBD1 aligns across 10 bases. Germline loops: CDR1 SGHRS, CDR2 YFSETQ. The V gene end was trimmed by 4 bases and the J gene end by 9 bases; junction bases not matched to a gene: 9. The CDR3 contains 14 residues. CDR3 sequence (DNA): TGCGCCAGCAGCCCCGGGACAGGGGTTTTGAGCTACACCTTC. It translates to CASSPGTGVLSYTF. Together with reference TRBV5-1 and TRBJ1-2, the CDR3 gives the full variable domain: KAGVTQTPRYLIKTRGQQVTLSCSPISGHRSVSWYQQTPGQGLQFLFEYFSETQRNKGNFPGRFSGRQFSNSRSEMNVSTLELGDSALYLCASSPGTGVLSYTFGSGTRLTVV.

CDR3: CASSVRGREQFF. In nucleotides, the CDR3 is TGTGCCAGCAGCGTAAGGGGGCGAGAGCAGTTCTTC. The gene calls are TRBV9 and TRBJ2-1; 7 bases agree with TRBD1. Germline V gene sequence: CDR1 SGDLS, CDR2 YYNGEE. This CDR3 is built from 12 residues. J gave up 10 bases and V 1 base, and 2 bases lay outside the gene matches. Combining the CDR3 with reference TRBV9 and TRBJ2-1 gives the whole variable domain DSGVTQTPKHLITATGQRVTLRCSPRSGDLSVYWYQQSLDQGLQFLIQYYNGEERAKGNILERFSAQQFPDLHSELNLSSLELGDSALYFCASSVRGREQFFGPGTRLTVL.

The chain couples TRBV6-5 to TRBJ1-2, with D uncertain. Trimming pared 0 bases from V and 0 bases from J, leaving 5 bases between. Per germline, CDR1 MNHEY and CDR2 SVGAGI. This CDR3 has 14 amino acids. The CDR3 loop is CASSYSTSNYGYTF. The DNA for the CDR3 is TGTGCCAGCAGTTACTCGACATCTAACTATGGCTACACCTTC.

The gene calls are TRBV7-3 and TRBJ1-5, with unresolved D. CDR3 length: 13 amino acids. The germline V gene has CDR1 SGHTA and CDR2 FQGTGA. Trimming pared 2 bases from V and 4 bases from J, leaving 6 bases between. CDR3 in DNA: TGTGCCAGCAGCTTATGGGCGAATCAGCCCCAGCATTTT. This codes for CASSLWANQPQHF.

The gene calls are TRBV28 and TRBJ2-7; 9 nucleotides match TRBD1. J lost 2 bases, V lost 9 bases, and 11 bases had no gene match. CDR3 length: 15 residues. Germline CDR1 is MDHEN and CDR2 is SYDVKM. The CDR3 DNA sequence: TGTGCCAGTCTCCAGGAGGGACAGGGAACCTACGAGCAGTACTTC. This codes for CASLQEGQGTYEQYF.

This chain joins TRBV6-5 and TRBJ1-1, with D perhaps TRBD1 (6 bases). The CDR3 consists of 14 residues. V was cut by 7 bases and J by 1 base, with 13 bases left in between. The germline gives CDR1 MNHEY, CDR2 SVGAGI. The CDR3 coding sequence is TGTGCCAGCAAACCCAGGGGAGAGAACACTGAAGCTTTCTTT. It encodes CASKPRGENTEAFF.

V gene TRBV6-1 combines with J gene TRBJ2-7; maybe TRBD1 (6 bases). V shed 4 bases and J shed 1 base, with 14 bases lying between them. Germline V gene data show CDR1 as MNHNS and CDR2 as SASEGT. This CDR3 has 15 residues. For the CDR3, the DNA is TGTGCCAGCAGTGGGTATTCCGGACAGTCCTACGAGCAGTACTTC. This sequence encodes CASSGYSGQSYEQYF.

The rearrangement uses TRBV7-2 and TRBJ2-7; 7 nucleotides agree with TRBD1. The length of the CDR3 is 16 residues. The germline CDR1 and CDR2 sequences are SGHTA and FQGNSA. J gave up 4 bases and V 1 base, and 10 bases lay outside the gene matches. CDR3 nucleotides: TGTGCCAGCAGCTTAGTAGGCGGACAGGCCACTTACGAGCAGTACTTC. It translates to CASSLVGGQATYEQYF.

On this clone: Just one base apart from a much larger clone, this may be a read error. The rearrangement links TRBV7-2 to TRBJ1-1, with D maybe TRBD1 (5 bases). The CDR3 spans 13 residues. Germline-derived CDR1 and CDR2 are SGHTA and FQGNSA. The CDR3 loop reads CASSLGGRTEASF. CDR3 nucleotide sequence: TGTGCCAGCAGCCTGGGGGGGAGGACTGAAGCTTCCTTT.

As to this clone: The same CDR3 is also encoded by other DNA sequences in this sample. This rearrangement joins TRBV6-1 to TRBJ1-2, with a tentative D call TRBD1 (5 bases). Per germline, CDR1 MNHNS and CDR2 SASEGT. With 2 bases removed from V and 7 bases from J, the gap between germline ends came to 5 bases. The CDR3 length is 11 residues. The CDR3 nucleotides are TGTGCCAGCAGTGAAAGGGGTGGCTACACCTTC. Protein: CASSERGGYTF.

This clone was seen once. V and J are TRBV28 and TRBJ2-7, with TRBD2 matching over 11 bases. This CDR3 has 16 residues. Trimming cost V 4 bases and J 3 bases; bases outside gene matches: 8. CDR1 MDHEN and CDR2 SYDVKM come from the germline V gene. CDR3 DNA sequence: TGTGCCAGCAGTTACTATCTAGCGGGGGGAGGCTACGAGCAGTACTTC. It codes for CASSYYLAGGGYEQYF.

The chain couples TRBV6-5 to TRBJ2-5; possibly TRBD2 for D (6 bases). The length of the CDR3 is 13 residues. The V gene's germline CDR1 is MNHEY and CDR2 SVGAGI. Between the trimmed V and J ends, which lost 3 bases and 4 bases, there was a span of 9 bases. The CDR3 reads CASSYPGVETQYF. The CDR3 nucleotides are TGTGCCAGCAGTTATCCGGGAGTAGAGACCCAGTACTTC.

The CDR3 DNA sequence: TGCGCCAGCAGCCGACAGTTCAGCTATGGCTACACCTTC. Translated: CASSRQFSYGYTF. The chain combines TRBV4-1 with TRBJ1-2; TRBD1 is a possible D gene (5 bases). The CDR3 length is 13 residues. Trimming left V 4 bases short and J 4 bases short, with 10 bases between. CDR1 and CDR2 (germline): MGHRA, YSYEKL.

This chain joins TRBV7-2 and TRBJ2-7; 13 bases align to TRBD2. Germline V lookup: CDR1 SGHTA, CDR2 FQGNSA. CDR3 size: 16 residues. The ends lost 4 bases at V and 4 bases at J; junction bases unmatched: 7. The CDR3 loop is CASSSRTSGSVYEQYF. The CDR3 DNA sequence: TGTGCCAGCAGCTCCCGGACTAGCGGGAGTGTATACGAGCAGTACTTC.

The DNA for the CDR3 is TGTGCCAGCAGCCAAGAAAATGGCCCCTACGAGCAGTACTTC. Protein product: CASSQENGPYEQYF. The chain employs TRBV4-2 and TRBJ2-7; no definite D call. Germline assignment: CDR1 LGHNA and CDR2 YNFKEQ. The V end lost 0 bases, the J end lost 2 bases, and 8 bases lay between the germline ends. CDR3 size: 14 residues.

V usage is TRBV9 and J usage is TRBJ2-1; 10 bases agree with TRBD2. Germline CDR1 is SGDLS and CDR2 is YYNGEE. There are 17 residues in the CDR3. The ends lost 3 bases at V and 2 bases at J; junction bases unmatched: 8. CDR3 sequence: CASSASLAGATYNEQFF. The CDR3 coding sequence is TGTGCCAGCAGCGCCTCTCTAGCGGGGGCTACCTACAATGAGCAGTTCTTC.